The TCR beta chain under discussion was sequenced for a study of immune evolution from preneoplasia to lung adenocarcinoma. About the research overall: HLA loss of heterozygosity: under 7.5% AIS, about 15% MIA, more than 25% ADC, none AAH.

This clone turned up a few times. The antigen is not known. The method was immunoSEQ multiplex PCR; TCRdb's version includes in-frame clones alone and lacks a portion of them. The sample lists tens of thousands of clones, less than 80% occurring once. The germline gives CDR1 SGHAT, CDR2 FQNNGV. The CDR3 consists of 13 residues. Between the trimmed V and J ends, which lost 5 bases and 5 bases, there was a span of 13 bases. The study's findings and limits: Later-stage lesions appeared to have more T cells, more diversity, less clonality.

Sequencing input: FFPE invasive lung adenocarcinoma tissue. The J gene is TRBJ2-7, the V gene TRBV11-2; no reliable D call. The source is a person in their sixties with lung adenocarcinoma. Here the CDR3 reads CASSPPVTHEQYF. In DNA, the CDR3 is TGTGCCAGCAGCCCCCCGGTGACCCACGAGCAGTACTTC.